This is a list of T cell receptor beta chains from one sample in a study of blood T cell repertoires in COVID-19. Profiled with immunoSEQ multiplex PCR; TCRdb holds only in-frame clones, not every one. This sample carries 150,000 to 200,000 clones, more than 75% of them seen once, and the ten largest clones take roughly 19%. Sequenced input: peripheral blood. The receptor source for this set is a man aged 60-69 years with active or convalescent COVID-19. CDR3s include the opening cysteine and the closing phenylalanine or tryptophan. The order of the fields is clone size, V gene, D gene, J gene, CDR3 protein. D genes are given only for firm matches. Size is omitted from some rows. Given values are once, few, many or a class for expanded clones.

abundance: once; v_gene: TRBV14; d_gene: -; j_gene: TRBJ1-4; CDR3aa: CASSQATITGTREKLFF
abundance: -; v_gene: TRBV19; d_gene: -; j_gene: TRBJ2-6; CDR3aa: CASSMFRELPGANVLTF
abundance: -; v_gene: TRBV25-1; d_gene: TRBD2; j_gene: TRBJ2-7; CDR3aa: CASSESGLAGKYEQYF
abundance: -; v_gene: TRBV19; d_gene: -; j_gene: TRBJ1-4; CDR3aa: CASSETATNEKLFF
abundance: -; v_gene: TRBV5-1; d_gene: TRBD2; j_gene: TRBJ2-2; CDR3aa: CASTERDPNTGELFF
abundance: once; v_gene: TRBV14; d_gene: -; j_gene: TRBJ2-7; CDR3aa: CASSPAGRAAYEQYF
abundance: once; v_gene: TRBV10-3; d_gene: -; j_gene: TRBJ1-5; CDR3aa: CAISEDQGQPQHF
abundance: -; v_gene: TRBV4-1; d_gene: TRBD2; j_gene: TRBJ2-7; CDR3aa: CASSPSKPGLAGESLYEQYF
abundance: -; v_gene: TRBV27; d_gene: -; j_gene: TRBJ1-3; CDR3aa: CASSFLPGISGNTIYF
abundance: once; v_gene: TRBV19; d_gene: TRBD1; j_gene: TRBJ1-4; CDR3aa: CASSSRDRGSSNEKLFF
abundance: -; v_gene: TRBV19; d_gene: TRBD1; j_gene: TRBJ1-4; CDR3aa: CASSISQGATTNEKLFF